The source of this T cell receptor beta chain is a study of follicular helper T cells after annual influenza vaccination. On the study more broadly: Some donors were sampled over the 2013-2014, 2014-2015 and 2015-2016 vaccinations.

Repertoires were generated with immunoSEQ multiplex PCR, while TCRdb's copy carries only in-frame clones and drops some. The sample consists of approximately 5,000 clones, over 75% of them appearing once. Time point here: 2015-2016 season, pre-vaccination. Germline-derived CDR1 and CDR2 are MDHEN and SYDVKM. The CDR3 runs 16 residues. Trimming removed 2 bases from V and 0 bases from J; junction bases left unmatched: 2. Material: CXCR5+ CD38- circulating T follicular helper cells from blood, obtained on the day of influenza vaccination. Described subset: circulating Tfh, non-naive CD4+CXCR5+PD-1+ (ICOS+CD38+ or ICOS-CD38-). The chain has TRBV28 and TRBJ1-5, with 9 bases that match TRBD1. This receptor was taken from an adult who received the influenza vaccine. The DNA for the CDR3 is TGTGCCAGCAGTTTACGGACAGGGGCTAGCAATCAGCCCCAGCATTTT. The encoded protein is CASSLRTGASNQPQHF.